This entry describes one T cell receptor (beta chain). This entry belongs to a study of yellow fever vaccine responses in identical twins. Via MiXCR, TCRdb re-called the RT-PCR reads, giving one row per CDR3 protein. Among 2,000 to 3,000 distinct CDR3 sequences listed, about 80% were seen once. The specimen was T cells from blood (PBMCs), unsorted or a sorted subset (not recorded which), collected before or after yellow fever vaccination (not recorded which). This sequence was found in a female donor who received the yellow fever vaccine.

In DNA form, the CDR3 reads TGTGCCATCAGGCGGGACACTGAAGCTTTCTTT. Encoded protein: CAIRRDTEAFF. V and J are TRBV10-3 and TRBJ1-1, with D hard to call. Germline V CDR1 and CDR2: ENHRY, SYGVKD. The V and J ends lost 6 bases and 3 bases respectively, with 5 bases between them. The CDR3 sequence is 11 residues long.